Below are 6 T cell receptor beta chains sequenced from a single sample in a study of T cells in Graves' hyperthyroidism and ophthalmopathy. Amplification yielded TCR beta CDR3 regions, with RNA transcripts as the source. First-round RT-PCR of the TCR CDR3 relied on the HTBI primer set. From the multiplex PCR reads, TCRdb called clonotypes with MiXCR, one entry per CDR3 protein. The sample contains about 640,000 distinct CDR3 sequences, about a fifth of which appear only once. Sequenced material: blood. The receptors derive from a man younger than 40 with Graves' ophthalmopathy.

This clonotype occurred many times. The chain is built from TRBV28 and TRBJ2-1; 9 nucleotides line up with TRBD1. The CDR3 runs to 15 residues. After removal of 3 bases from V and 4 bases from J, the junction contained 4 bases not matched to a gene. Germline lookup yields CDR1 MDHEN and CDR2 SYDVKM. The CDR3 spells CASSFVDRGYNEQFF. DNA of the CDR3: TGTGCCAGCAGTTTCGTCGACAGGGGGTACAATGAGCAGTTCTTC.

There are a few counts of this clonotype. Mismatch with germline at one junction end may stem from a read error. The chain employs TRBV7-9 and TRBJ1-1; 8 bases fit TRBD1. CDR1 SEHNR and CDR2 FQNEAQ come from the germline V gene (reference sequence). The CDR3 has 14 residues. CDR3 DNA sequence: TGTGCCAGCAGCTCGTACAGGGGGAACACTGAAACTTTCTTT. Its protein is CASSSYRGNTETFF.

The gene calls are TRBV3-1 and TRBJ2-1, with D possibly being TRBD2 (6 bases). Germline V gives CDR1 LGHDT, CDR2 YNNKEL (reference sequence). V was cut by 0 bases and J by 12 bases, with 15 bases left in between. There are 14 residues in the CDR3. CDR3 sequence reads: CASSQDLVGGGQFF. The CDR3 DNA reads as TGTGCCAGCAGCCAAGATCTTGTGGGGGGAGGGCAGTTCTTC.

This clonotype has just a few counts. In DNA, the CDR3 is TGTGCCAGCAGTTTAGGGGGACTATCGGGGACCGGGGAGCTGTTTTTT. Protein sequence: CASSLGGLSGTGELFF. The J gene is TRBJ2-2, the V gene TRBV12-3 or TRBV12-4; 7 bases fit TRBD2. This CDR3 spans 16 amino acids. V dropped 1 base and J dropped 5; count of bases not matched to a gene: 7.

There are a few counts of this clonotype. The V call is TRBV20-1, the J call TRBJ2-3; TRBD2 is a possible D gene (6 bases). The V gene lost 0 bases and the J gene lost 1 base, with 8 bases spanning the gap. The CDR3 length is 14 residues. Germline lookup yields CDR1 DFQATT and CDR2 SNEGSKA (reference sequence). The CDR3 DNA reads TGCAGTGCTAGAGAGCCTAGCGGCACAGATACGCAGTATTTT. This codes for CSAREPSGTDTQYF.

About this clonotype: A much larger clone lies a single base off, so this may be a read error. This sequence joins TRBV7-2 and TRBJ2-3, with 12 bases identical to TRBD2. Germline loops: CDR1 SGHTA, CDR2 FQGNSA. The CDR3 has 17 residues. The CDR3 here is CASSLARLAGAEDAQYF. Here the CDR3 DNA reads TGTGCCAGCAGCTTAGCGCGACTAGCGGGAGCGGAAGATGCGCAGTATTTT.